The 31 T cell receptor beta chains below come from one sample, sequenced in a study of blood T cells in healthy people across ages (dated by TCRdb to between 2014 and 2016). Preparation of the library involved 5' RACE. The data were produced on an Illumina HiSeq 2500. A second roughly 6 to 11 cycle PCR used a sample-barcoded 5' primer and a J-beta primer mix. TCRdb reprocessed the public reads (quality trimming at Q25 with fastp, clone calling with MiXCR) and kept in-frame beta chains. Entries that share a CDR3 protein sequence are merged under the most common genes and DNA. The sample yields around 900,000 distinct CDR3 sequences; roughly half were counted once. The top ten clonotypes cover 20% to 25% of the sample. Material: blood. The origin of the receptors is a woman aged 60-70 years in good health.

The rearrangement joins TRBV29-1 to TRBJ2-5; 9 positions agree with TRBD1. The germline V gene encodes CDR1 SQVTM and CDR2 ANQGSEA. CDR3 length: 16 residues. V was pared by 2 bases and J by 9 bases, with 16 bases of the junction left unmatched. The DNA for the CDR3 is TGCAGCGTTGAACCCAGACTCGGGACAGGGAAAAAGGCCCAGTACTTC. Amino acid sequence: CSVEPRLGTGKKAQYF.

The rearrangement joins TRBV28 to TRBJ1-1, with TRBD1 matching 7 bases. Germline V gene sequence: CDR1 MDHEN, CDR2 SYDVKM. CDR3 length: 15 residues. V dropped 6 bases and J dropped 4; count of bases not matched to a gene: 11. CDR3 region: CASSYDRVVVTEAFF. As DNA, the CDR3 is TGTGCCAGCAGCTACGACAGGGTCGTGGTCACTGAAGCTTTCTTT.

In its sample, this clonotype was seen a few times. The chain couples TRBV29-1 to TRBJ2-1, with TRBD2 identical over 13 bases. J gave up 4 bases and V 2 bases, and 5 bases lay outside the gene matches. CDR1 is SQVTM, CDR2 ANQGSEA, per germline. The CDR3 consists of 16 residues. DNA for the CDR3: TGCAGCGTTGAAACCCGGACTAGCGGGAGTTACAATGAGCAGTTCTTC. Protein: CSVETRTSGSYNEQFF.

This clonotype was observed a few times. The chain couples TRBV3-1 to TRBJ2-1, with D possibly TRBD2 on 6 matching bases. Germline CDR1 LGHDT, CDR2 YNNKEL (reference sequence). V was pared by 1 base and J by 6 bases, with 13 bases between. The CDR3 loop spans 15 amino acids. Written as DNA, the CDR3 is TGTGCCAGCAGCCAAGCCGGGAGAGTGGTCAATGAGCAGTTCTTC. Its translation: CASSQAGRVVNEQFF.

This clonotype appeared a few times. The V gene is TRBV28, the J gene TRBJ2-3, with 7 nucleotides matching TRBD2. CDR1 is MDHEN, CDR2 SYDVKM, per germline. This CDR3 region has 16 residues. Germline trimming cut 1 base from V and 1 base from J; bases unmatched to any gene: 5. This CDR3 is CASSLFSSGGTDTQYF. CDR3 nucleotide sequence: TGTGCCAGCAGTTTATTCTCTAGCGGCGGCACAGATACGCAGTATTTT.

The chain employs TRBV7-6 and TRBJ2-7; possible D gene TRBD2, 6 bases. The length of the CDR3 is 17 residues. With 2 bases removed from V and 0 bases from J, the gap between germline ends came to 17 bases. Germline CDR1 and CDR2: SGHVS and FNYEAQ. CDR3 sequence: CASSLKPAGTLSYEQYF. DNA of the CDR3: TGTGCCAGCAGCTTAAAACCAGCGGGTACTCTCTCCTACGAGCAGTACTTC.

The rearrangement uses TRBV11-3 and TRBJ1-1; D is possibly TRBD1 (5 bases). Trimming removed 5 bases from V and 3 bases from J, with 10 bases in between. This CDR3 is built from 13 residues. The germline CDR1 and CDR2 sequences are SGHNT and YENEEA. Here the CDR3 DNA reads TGTGCCAGCAGCCCGAAAGGGGACACTGAAGCTTTCTTT. Its translation: CASSPKGDTEAFF.

The DNA of the CDR3 is TGTGCCAGCAGCCCAGGAGGCGGGTACAAGCAGTACTTC. Its protein product is CASSPGGGYKQYF. The chain employs TRBV3-1 and TRBJ2-7; a weak D match, TRBD2 (5 bases). The CDR3 is 13 amino acids. V was clipped by 4 bases and J by 8 bases, with 15 bases between them. Germline loops: CDR1 LGHDT, CDR2 YNNKEL (reference sequence).

Only a few counts were recorded for this clonotype. The rearrangement uses TRBV6-5 and TRBJ1-2; a possible D gene is TRBD1 (5 bases). The germline gives CDR1 MNHEY, CDR2 SVGAGI. Trimming shortened V by 5 bases and J by 4 bases, and 14 bases separated the two germline ends. This CDR3 contains 14 residues. The CDR3 region has the DNA TGTGCCAGCAGTCGGACAAACCTTGGCTATGGCTACACCTTC. Translating it yields CASSRTNLGYGYTF.

The chain combines TRBV4-3 with TRBJ2-4, with D uncertain. Gene TRBJ2-7 matches the end of the DNA better, so the J call may be wrong. The CDR3 is 16 residues long. The V gene's germline CDR1 is LGHNA and CDR2 YSLEER. The CDR3 loop is CASSQEPTISSYEQYF. As DNA, the CDR3 is TGCGCCAGCAGCCAGGAACCTACTATAAGTTCCTACGAGCAGTACTTC.

This chain links TRBV6-5 with TRBJ2-7; D is perhaps TRBD2 (6 bases). Germline values: CDR1 MNHEY, CDR2 SVGAGI. V lost 6 bases and J lost 4, with 16 bases in between. This CDR3 is 14 amino acids long. The CDR3 nucleotides are TGTGCCAGCAGCCAGCCCGGGCGGGGATACGAGCAGTACTTC. This codes for CASSQPGRGYEQYF.

In this sample, this clonotype turned up a few times. This CDR3 reads CATSRDSFGLAIETQYF. DNA for the CDR3: TGTGCCACCAGCAGAGATTCTTTTGGACTAGCGATAGAGACCCAGTACTTC. The chain joins TRBV15 to TRBJ2-5; 9 nucleotides match TRBD2. CDR3 length: 17 residues. The V gene end was trimmed by 0 bases and the J gene end by 4 bases; junction bases not matched to a gene: 9. CDR1 and CDR2 from the germline V gene are LNHNV and YYDKDF (reference sequence).

The rearrangement uses TRBV29-1 and TRBJ2-1; 10 nucleotides agree with TRBD1. The V gene end was trimmed by 6 bases and the J gene end by 7 bases; junction bases not matched to a gene: 6. Germline V gene data show CDR1 as SQVTM and CDR2 as ANQGSEA. CDR3 length: 13 residues. CDR3 nucleotides: TGCAGCGTCCCGGGACAGGGGAGTAATGAGCAGTTCTTC. Encoded protein: CSVPGQGSNEQFF.

Only a few counts were recorded for this clonotype. The V call is TRBV28, the J call TRBJ1-2, with D unclear. The germline V gene has CDR1 MDHEN and CDR2 SYDVKM. This CDR3 has 11 amino acids. With 5 bases removed from V and 10 bases from J, the gap between germline ends came to 11 bases. DNA of the CDR3: TGTGCCAGCAGTCCACAAGGGATCTACACCTTC. It translates to CASSPQGIYTF.

The genes are TRBV7-9 and TRBJ2-3; D is uncertain. Trimming removed 5 bases at V and 7 bases at J, with 10 bases between. This CDR3 has 12 residues. Germline V gene sequence: CDR1 SEHNR, CDR2 FQNEAQ (reference sequence). In nucleotides, the CDR3 is TGTGCCAGCAGCCTGGGGTTGAATACGCAGTATTTT. It codes for CASSLGLNTQYF. The full variable domain, in which reference TRBV7-9 and TRBJ2-3 provide the parts outside the CDR3, is DTGVSQNPRHKITKRGQNVTFRCDPISEHNRLYWYRQTLGQGPEFLTYFQNEAQLEKSRLLSDRFSAERPKGSFSTLEIQRTEQGDSAMYLCASSLGLNTQYFGPGTRLTVL.

This clonotype was detected ten times or more. The rearrangement links TRBV6-1 to TRBJ2-1, with D perhaps matching TRBD2 (6 bases). The DNA matches TRBJ2-7 better at its end, which makes the J call doubtful. The CDR3 is 15 residues long. The germline gives CDR1 MNHNS, CDR2 SASEGT. CDR3 DNA sequence: TGTGCCAGCAGTGAAGCTAGCGGCTCCTACAATGAGCAGTACTTC. Translation: CASSEASGSYNEQYF.

This clonotype was detected many times. The chain employs TRBV5-1 and TRBJ2-1, with 9 bases matching TRBD2. Germline V lookup: CDR1 SGHRS, CDR2 YFSETQ. With 0 bases clipped from V and 7 bases from J, the junction kept 5 bases outside the gene matches. This CDR3 is built from 15 residues. The CDR3 sequence: CASSLAVAGVNEQFF. DNA of the CDR3: TGCGCCAGCAGCTTGGCGGTAGCGGGAGTGAATGAGCAGTTCTTC.

This clonotype has just a few counts. The gene calls are TRBV5-5 and TRBJ2-1; 7 bases agree with TRBD1. Germline V gene lookup returns CDR1 SGHKS and CDR2 YYEKEE (reference sequence). This CDR3 contains 16 residues. The V and J ends lost 2 bases and 2 bases, in that order; junction bases with no gene match: 7. CDR3 amino acids: CASSFVPGQTYNEQFF. Here the CDR3 DNA reads TGTGCCAGCAGCTTCGTACCGGGACAGACCTACAATGAGCAGTTCTTC.

J is TRBJ2-5 and V is TRBV6-5; possible D gene TRBD2, 5 bases. Per germline, CDR1 MNHEY and CDR2 SVGAGI. The CDR3 consists of 12 residues. Between the trimmed V and J ends, which lost 5 bases and 5 bases, there was a span of 9 bases. The CDR3 DNA sequence: TGTGCCAGCAGTCGCCCGGGGGAGACCCAGTACTTC. This translates into CASSRPGETQYF.

V usage is TRBV29-1 and J usage is TRBJ1-2; 8 bases agree with TRBD1. Germline CDR1 is SQVTM and CDR2 is ANQGSEA. After removal of 6 bases from V and 4 bases from J, the junction contained 7 bases not matched to a gene. This CDR3 has 13 residues. The CDR3 DNA is TGCAGCGTAGCACCCGGACAGGGCTATGGCTACACCTTC. This encodes CSVAPGQGYGYTF.

The chain uses TRBV7-9 and TRBJ2-7; D gene unclear. CDR1 is SEHNR, CDR2 FQNEAQ, per germline (reference sequence). This CDR3 is built from 15 residues. V lost 3 bases to trimming and J lost 0 bases, with 12 bases between them. CDR3 sequence (DNA): TGTGCCAGCAGCTTGGTGTGGTCAAGCTCCTACGAGCAGTACTTC. It yields the protein CASSLVWSSSYEQYF.

This clonotype was seen a few times. V gene TRBV27 combines with J gene TRBJ2-7; 10 bases line up with TRBD2. Per the germline V gene, CDR1 is MNHEY and CDR2 is SMNVEV (reference sequence). V lost 5 bases to trimming and J lost 3 bases; unmatched junction nucleotides: 4. The CDR3 has 14 residues. The CDR3 protein is CASSGLAAHYEQYF. In DNA form, the CDR3 reads TGTGCCAGCAGTGGACTAGCGGCACACTACGAGCAGTACTTC.

The V call is TRBV20-1, the J call TRBJ2-7, with 7 bases that match TRBD2. This CDR3 contains 19 residues. The germline V gene has CDR1 DFQATT and CDR2 SNEGSKA (reference sequence). V was clipped by 6 bases and J by 2 bases; unmatched bases: 25. The CDR3, as DNA: TGCAGTGCGCCCCTTTCAAGGCCTCCGGGCCCGGGGAGGGCCTACGAGCAGTACTTC. Translating it yields CSAPLSRPPGPGRAYEQYF.

This chain connects TRBV5-1 to TRBJ2-1, with 10 bases aligning to TRBD2. There are 16 residues in the CDR3. V shed 2 bases and J 5 bases; nucleotides not matched to a gene: 7. Germline V CDR1 and CDR2: SGHRS, YFSETQ. The DNA of the CDR3 is TGCGCCAGCAGCTTTGGGGCACTAGCGGGGAACAATGAGCAGTTCTTC. Residues: CASSFGALAGNNEQFF. The variable domain in full, completed from reference TRBV5-1 and TRBJ2-1, reads KAGVTQTPRYLIKTRGQQVTLSCSPISGHRSVSWYQQTPGQGLQFLFEYFSETQRNKGNFPGRFSGRQFSNSRSEMNVSTLELGDSALYLCASSFGALAGNNEQFFGPGTRLTVL.

Worth noting for this clonotype: A read error is possible here, since a much larger clone lies one base away. The CDR3 here is CASRLARRETQYF. The CDR3, as DNA: TGTGCCAGCAGGCTGGCCCGCAGAGAGACCCAGTACTTC. The rearrangement links TRBV6-2 or TRBV6-3 to TRBJ2-5; no clear D gene. The CDR3 loop spans 13 amino acids. Trimming took 6 bases from V and 4 from J, leaving 12 bases between them. Germline V gives CDR1 MNHEY, CDR2 SVGEGT.

This clonotype was observed a single time. J is TRBJ2-3 and V is TRBV7-9, with D possibly TRBD2 on 5 matching bases. Trimming cost V 5 bases and J 2 bases, with 14 bases left between them. Germline lookup yields CDR1 SEHNR and CDR2 FQNEAQ (reference sequence). The CDR3 extends over 15 amino acids. The CDR3 loop reads CASSPQRRYTDTQYF. Written as DNA, the CDR3 is TGTGCCAGCAGCCCTCAGCGGCGTTACACAGATACGCAGTATTTT.

This clonotype occurred a few times. The rearrangement links TRBV28 to TRBJ2-1, with TRBD2 as a possible D gene (6 bases). This CDR3 is 14 amino acids long. V was pared by 7 bases and J by 6 bases, with 16 bases between. Germline V gene sequence: CDR1 MDHEN, CDR2 SYDVKM. Here the CDR3 reads CASTLPGVINEQFF. The CDR3 nucleotides are TGTGCCAGCACCCTGCCGGGAGTTATCAATGAGCAGTTCTTC. Variable domain in full (rest from reference TRBV28 and TRBJ2-1): DVKVTQSSRYLVKRTGEKVFLECVQDMDHENMFWYRQDPGLGLRLIYFSYDVKMKEKGDIPEGYSVSREKKERFSLILESASTNQTSMYLCASTLPGVINEQFFGPGTRLTVL.

This clonotype appeared a few times. V gene TRBV28 combines with J gene TRBJ2-4; TRBD2 aligns across 12 bases. Germline loops: CDR1 MDHEN, CDR2 SYDVKM. The CDR3 sequence is 16 residues long. V was pared by 6 bases and J by 0 bases, with 3 bases of the junction left unmatched. CDR3 sequence reads: CASRLAGGQAKNIQYF. CDR3 bases: TGTGCCAGCAGACTAGCGGGAGGCCAAGCCAAAAACATTCAGTACTTC.

The rearrangement links TRBV20-1 to TRBJ1-5; 8 bases agree with TRBD1. This CDR3 is built from 12 residues. CDR1 is DFQATT and CDR2 is SNEGSKA in the germline V gene (reference sequence). Unmatched junction bases numbered 3, after V lost 5 bases and J lost 6 bases. The DNA for the CDR3 is TGCAGTGCTCGGACAGGGTCTCAGCCCCAGCATTTT. This gives the protein CSARTGSQPQHF.

There are many counts of this clonotype. This chain links TRBV7-9 with TRBJ2-2; D is unclear. The CDR3 loop spans 12 amino acids. Germline CDR1 reads SEHNR; CDR2 reads FQNEAQ (reference sequence). V shed 4 bases and J shed 2 bases, with 2 bases lying between them. This chain's CDR3 is CASSSNTGELFF. The CDR3 bases are TGTGCCAGCAGCTCAAACACCGGGGAGCTGTTTTTT.

V gene TRBV29-1 combines with J gene TRBJ1-5; unclear D gene. CDR3 length equals 12 residues. Germline CDR1 and CDR2: SQVTM and ANQGSEA. The V gene lost 5 bases and the J gene lost 0 bases, with 5 bases spanning the gap. CDR3 sequence: CSVRLSNQPQHF. The CDR3 DNA follows: TGCAGCGTTCGGCTTAGCAATCAGCCCCAGCATTTT. Together with reference TRBV29-1 and TRBJ1-5, the CDR3 gives the full variable domain: SAVISQKPSRDICQRGTSLTIQCQVDSQVTMMFWYRQQPGQSLTLIATANQGSEATYESGFVIDKFPISRPNLTFSTLTVSNMSPEDSSIYLCSVRLSNQPQHFGDGTRLSIL.